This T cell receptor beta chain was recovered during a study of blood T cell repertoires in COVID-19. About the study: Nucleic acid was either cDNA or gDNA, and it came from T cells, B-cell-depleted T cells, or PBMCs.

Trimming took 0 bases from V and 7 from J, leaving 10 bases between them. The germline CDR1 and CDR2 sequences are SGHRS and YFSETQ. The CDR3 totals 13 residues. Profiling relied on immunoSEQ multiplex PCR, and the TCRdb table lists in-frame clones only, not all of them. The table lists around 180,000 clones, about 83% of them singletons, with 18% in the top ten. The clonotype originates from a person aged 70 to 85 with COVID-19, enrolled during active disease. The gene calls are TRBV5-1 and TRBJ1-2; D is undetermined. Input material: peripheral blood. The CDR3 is CASSLARRVGYTF. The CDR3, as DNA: TGCGCCAGCAGCTTGGCTCGGCGGGTTGGCTACACCTTC.